This T cell receptor beta chain was retrieved from a study of OX40 agonist ivuxolimab in advanced cancers. Assay: immunoSEQ multiplex PCR; the TCRdb copy retains only in-frame clones and omits some. The data show tens of thousands of clones, with roughly 84% seen just once and approximately 12% held by the top ten. This clone appeared once. The material sequenced was CD4+ or CD8+ T cells sorted from blood, taken in a trial of the OX40 agonist ivuxolimab. The source of this sequence is an adult with an advanced solid tumor such as melanoma, head and neck, liver or kidney cancer.

DNA for the CDR3: TGCGCCAGTAAAGGACAGGACAGCTCCTACGAGCAGTACTTC. Amino acids: CASKGQDSSYEQYF. The genes are TRBV10-2 and TRBJ2-7; 7 bases line up with TRBD1. V shed 9 bases, J shed 0 bases, and the junction held 8 bases outside the gene matches. This CDR3 comprises 14 residues. Germline V gene sequence: CDR1 WSHSY, CDR2 SAAADI.